One sample yielded the 5 T cell receptor beta chains listed below, sequenced in a study of beta chain features in type 1 diabetes. Expressed TCRB transcripts got sequenced, as all isolated RNA was reverse transcribed. The method was immunoSEQ multiplex PCR; TCRdb's version includes in-frame clones alone and lacks a portion of them. The sample yields 150,000 to 170,000 clones, about 9.3% seen once. For these TCRs, the target antigens are not known. Study-wide results and limits: For Type 1 diabetes patients, all four CD4+ subsets carried TCRB CDR3s that were moderately but significantly shorter.

The sequenced sample was central memory CD4+ T cells from blood. The source is a man aged 30 to 45 with type 1 diabetes.

The CDR3 nucleotides are TGCAGCGTTGAAGGACTCCTTAACGAGCAGTACTTC. Its translation is CSVEGLLNEQYF. This sequence joins TRBV29-1 and TRBJ2-7; D gene ambiguous. Per the germline V gene, CDR1 is SQVTM and CDR2 is ANQGSEA. V was trimmed by 1 base and J by 5 bases, leaving 9 bases between them. The length of the CDR3 is 12 residues.

This clone came up a few times. This chain uses TRBV10-3 with TRBJ2-1, with 9 bases identical to TRBD2. The CDR3 totals 14 residues. The germline gives CDR1 ENHRY, CDR2 SYGVKD. After removal of 3 bases from V and 6 bases from J, the junction contained 3 bases not matched to a gene. DNA of the CDR3: TGTGCCATCAGTGAAGCGGGAGGAGGCAATGAGCAGTTCTTC. This codes for CAISEAGGGNEQFF.

The table lists this clone with many counts. The rearrangement links TRBV27 to TRBJ1-4; D is ambiguous. The V end lost 6 bases, the J end lost 0 bases, and 11 bases lay between the germline ends. The germline V gene has CDR1 MNHEY and CDR2 SMNVEV (reference sequence). The CDR3 sequence is 15 residues long. CDR3 region: CASRTTTATNEKLFF. CDR3 sequence (DNA): TGTGCCAGCAGGACAACCACCGCAACTAATGAAAAACTGTTTTTT.

J is TRBJ2-2 and V is TRBV16; D gene unclear. Trimming removed 0 bases from V and 2 bases from J, with 7 bases in between. Germline values: CDR1 KGHSY, CDR2 FQNENV. This CDR3 contains 15 residues. For the CDR3, the DNA is TGTGCCAGCAGCCAATCTAAACAAAACACCGGGGAGCTGTTTTTT. It yields the protein CASSQSKQNTGELFF.

This clone was counted between two and nine times. This chain uses TRBV4-3 with TRBJ2-2, with D maybe TRBD1 (6 bases). The V end was cut by 1 base, the J end by 7 bases, with 10 bases between. The CDR3 extends over 14 amino acids. CDR1 is LGHNA and CDR2 is YSLEER in the germline V gene. The CDR3 here is CASSQAQGYGELFF. CDR3 coding DNA: TGCGCCAGCAGCCAAGCACAGGGTTACGGGGAGCTGTTTTTT.